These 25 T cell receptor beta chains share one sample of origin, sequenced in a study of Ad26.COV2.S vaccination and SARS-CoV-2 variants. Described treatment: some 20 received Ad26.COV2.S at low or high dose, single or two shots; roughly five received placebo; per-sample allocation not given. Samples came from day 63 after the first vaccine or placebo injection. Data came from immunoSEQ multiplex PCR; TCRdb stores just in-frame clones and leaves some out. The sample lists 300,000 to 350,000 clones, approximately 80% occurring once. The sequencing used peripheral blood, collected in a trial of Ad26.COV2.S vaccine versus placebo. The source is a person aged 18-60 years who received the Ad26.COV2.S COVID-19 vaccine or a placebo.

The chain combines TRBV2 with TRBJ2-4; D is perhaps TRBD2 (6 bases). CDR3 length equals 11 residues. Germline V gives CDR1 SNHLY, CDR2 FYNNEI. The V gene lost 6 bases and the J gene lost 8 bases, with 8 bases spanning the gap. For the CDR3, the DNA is TGTGCCAGCAGGACGGGGGACATTCAGTACTTC. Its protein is CASRTGDIQYF.

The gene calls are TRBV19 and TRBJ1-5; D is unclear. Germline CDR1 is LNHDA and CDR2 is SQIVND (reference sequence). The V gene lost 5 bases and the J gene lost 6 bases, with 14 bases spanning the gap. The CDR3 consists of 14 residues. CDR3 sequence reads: CASSLLGSGQPQHF. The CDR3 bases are TGTGCCAGTAGTTTATTAGGAAGTGGTCAGCCCCAGCATTTT. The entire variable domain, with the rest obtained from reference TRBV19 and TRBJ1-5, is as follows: DGGITQSPKYLFRKEGQNVTLSCEQNLNHDAMYWYRQDPGQGLRLIYYSQIVNDFQKGDIAEGYSVSREKKESFPLTVTSAQKNPTAFYLCASSLLGSGQPQHFGDGTRLSIL.

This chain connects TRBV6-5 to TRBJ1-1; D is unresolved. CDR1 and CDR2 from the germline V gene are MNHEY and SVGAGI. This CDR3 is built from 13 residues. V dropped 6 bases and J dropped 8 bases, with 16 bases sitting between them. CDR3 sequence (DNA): TGTGCCAGCAGGGAGCGGACGGCGGCAGAAGCTTTCTTT. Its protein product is CASRERTAAEAFF.

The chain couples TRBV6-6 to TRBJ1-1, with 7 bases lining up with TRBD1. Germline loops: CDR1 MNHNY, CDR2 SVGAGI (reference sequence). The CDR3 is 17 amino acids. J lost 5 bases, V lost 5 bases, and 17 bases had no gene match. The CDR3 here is CASSRAPNSGGYTEAFF. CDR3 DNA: TGTGCCAGCAGTCGAGCCCCAAACTCAGGGGGATATACTGAAGCTTTCTTT.

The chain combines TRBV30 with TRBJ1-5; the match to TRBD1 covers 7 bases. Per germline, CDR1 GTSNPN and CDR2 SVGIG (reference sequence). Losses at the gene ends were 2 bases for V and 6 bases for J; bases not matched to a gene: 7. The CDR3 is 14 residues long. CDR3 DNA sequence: TGTGCCTGGAGTCAAGACAGGGAAGGTCAGCCCCAGCATTTT. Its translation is CAWSQDREGQPQHF. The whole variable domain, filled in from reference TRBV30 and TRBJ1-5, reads SQTIHQWPATLVQPVGSPLSLECTVEGTSNPNLYWYRQAAGRGLQLLFYSVGIGQISSEVPQNLSASRPQDRQFILSSKKLLLSDSGFYLCAWSQDREGQPQHFGDGTRLSIL.

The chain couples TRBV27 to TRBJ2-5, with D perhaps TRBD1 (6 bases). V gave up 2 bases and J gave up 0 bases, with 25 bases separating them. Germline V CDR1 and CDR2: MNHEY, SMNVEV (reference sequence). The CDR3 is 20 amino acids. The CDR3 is CASSLLYHAGLRGYQETQYF. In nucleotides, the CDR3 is TGTGCCAGCAGTTTACTTTACCACGCTGGACTTAGGGGGTACCAAGAGACCCAGTACTTC.

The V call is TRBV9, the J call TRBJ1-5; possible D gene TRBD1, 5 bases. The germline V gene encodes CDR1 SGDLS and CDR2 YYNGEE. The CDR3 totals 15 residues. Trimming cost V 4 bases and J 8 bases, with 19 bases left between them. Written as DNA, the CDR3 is TGTGCCAGCAGCCCGGGGGGACTGCCCCGAGAGCCCCAGCATTTT. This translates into CASSPGGLPREPQHF. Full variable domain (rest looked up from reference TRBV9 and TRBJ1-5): DSGVTQTPKHLITATGQRVTLRCSPRSGDLSVYWYQQSLDQGLQFLIQYYNGEERAKGNILERFSAQQFPDLHSELNLSSLELGDSALYFCASSPGGLPREPQHFGDGTRLSIL.

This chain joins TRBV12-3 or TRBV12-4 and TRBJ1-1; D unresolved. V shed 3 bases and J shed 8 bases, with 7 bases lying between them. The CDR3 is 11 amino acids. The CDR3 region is CASSFWQEAFF. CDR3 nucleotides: TGTGCCAGCAGTTTTTGGCAGGAAGCTTTCTTT.

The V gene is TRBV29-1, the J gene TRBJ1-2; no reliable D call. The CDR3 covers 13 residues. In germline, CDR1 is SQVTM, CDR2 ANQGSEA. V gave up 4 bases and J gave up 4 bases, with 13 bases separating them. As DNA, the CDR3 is TGCAGCGTTGGCGTGGCTTCAAGCTATGGCTACACCTTC. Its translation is CSVGVASSYGYTF.

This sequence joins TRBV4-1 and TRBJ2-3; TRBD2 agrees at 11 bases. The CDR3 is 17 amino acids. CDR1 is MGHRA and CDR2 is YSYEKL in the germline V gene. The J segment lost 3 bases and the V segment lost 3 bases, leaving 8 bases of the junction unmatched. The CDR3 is CASSQNIAGGRTDTQYF. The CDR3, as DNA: TGCGCCAGCAGCCAGAACATAGCGGGGGGGAGAACAGATACGCAGTATTTT.

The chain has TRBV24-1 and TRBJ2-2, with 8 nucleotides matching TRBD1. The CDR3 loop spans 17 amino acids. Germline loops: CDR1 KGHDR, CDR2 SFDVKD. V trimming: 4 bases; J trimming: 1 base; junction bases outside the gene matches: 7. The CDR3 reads CATSDPFGQGNTGELFF. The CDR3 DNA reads TGTGCCACCAGTGACCCCTTCGGACAGGGGAACACCGGGGAGCTGTTTTTT.

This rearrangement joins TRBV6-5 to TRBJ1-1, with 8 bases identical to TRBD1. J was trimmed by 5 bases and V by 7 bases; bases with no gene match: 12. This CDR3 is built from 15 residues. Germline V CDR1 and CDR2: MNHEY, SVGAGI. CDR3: CASTRSGGSWTEAFF. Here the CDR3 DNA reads TGTGCCAGCACTCGGTCAGGGGGCTCATGGACTGAAGCTTTCTTT.

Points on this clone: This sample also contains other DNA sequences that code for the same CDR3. The CDR3 DNA sequence: TGCGCCAGCAGCCTAGGGACAGGCGCAGATACGCAGTATTTT. Protein: CASSLGTGADTQYF. J is TRBJ2-3 and V is TRBV5-1, with 8 bases matching TRBD1. The CDR3 is 14 amino acids. Trimming cost V 4 bases and J 4 bases; bases outside gene matches: 5. Germline V CDR1 and CDR2: SGHRS, YFSETQ.

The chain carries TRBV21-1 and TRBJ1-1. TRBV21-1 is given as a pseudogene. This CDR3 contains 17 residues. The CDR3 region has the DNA TGTGCCAGCAGCAATACGAGAAGGGCTCGAATGAACACTGAAGCTTTCTTT. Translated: CASSNTRRARMNTEAFF.

CDR3 nucleotides: TGTGCCAGCAGTTACTCGCAGTGGTATTCACCCCTCCACTTT. Protein: CASSYSQWYSPLHF. This chain links TRBV6-5 with TRBJ1-6; D remains ambiguous. The CDR3 extends over 14 amino acids. Germline CDR1 MNHEY, CDR2 SVGAGI. The ends were cut back, 0 bases at V and 8 bases at J, with 8 bases in the middle.

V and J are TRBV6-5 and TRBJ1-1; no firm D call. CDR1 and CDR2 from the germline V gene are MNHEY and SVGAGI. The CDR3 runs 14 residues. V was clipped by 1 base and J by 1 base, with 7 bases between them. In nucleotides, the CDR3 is TGTGCCAGCAGTTACTTACAGACGAACACTGAAGCTTTCTTT. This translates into CASSYLQTNTEAFF.

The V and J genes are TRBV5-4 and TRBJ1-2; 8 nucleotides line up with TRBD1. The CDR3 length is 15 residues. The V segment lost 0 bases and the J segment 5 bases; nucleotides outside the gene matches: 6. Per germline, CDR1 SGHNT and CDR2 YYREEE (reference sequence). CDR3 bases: TGTGCCAGCAGCTTGGCCAAAACAGGGGGGTATGGCTACACCTTC. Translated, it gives CASSLAKTGGYGYTF.

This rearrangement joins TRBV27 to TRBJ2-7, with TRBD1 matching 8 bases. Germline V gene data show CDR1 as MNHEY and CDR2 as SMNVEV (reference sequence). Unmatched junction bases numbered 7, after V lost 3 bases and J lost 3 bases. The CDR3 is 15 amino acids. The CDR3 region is CASSFSSGGGYEQYF. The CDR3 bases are TGTGCCAGCAGTTTTTCGTCAGGGGGCGGCTACGAGCAGTACTTC.

DNA for the CDR3: TGTGCCAGCAGCGCGCGGACAGTAGCTAGCACAGATACGCAGTATTTT. Its translation is CASSARTVASTDTQYF. The genes are TRBV11-3 and TRBJ2-3; D possibly corresponds to TRBD1 (6 bases). Germline values: CDR1 SGHNT, CDR2 YENEEA. There are 16 residues in the CDR3. Between the trimmed V and J ends, which lost 5 bases and 0 bases, there was a span of 15 bases.

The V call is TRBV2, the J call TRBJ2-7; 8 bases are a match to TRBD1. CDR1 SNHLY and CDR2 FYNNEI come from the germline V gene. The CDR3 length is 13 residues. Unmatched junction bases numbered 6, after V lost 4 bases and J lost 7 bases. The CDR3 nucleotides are TGTGCCAGCAGTGGGACAGGGAGTGAAGAGCAGTACTTC. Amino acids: CASSGTGSEEQYF.

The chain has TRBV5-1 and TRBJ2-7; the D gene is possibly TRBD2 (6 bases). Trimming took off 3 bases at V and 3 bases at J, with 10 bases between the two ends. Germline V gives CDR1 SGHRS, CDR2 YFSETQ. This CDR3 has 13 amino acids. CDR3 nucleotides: TGCGCCAGCAGCTCGGGGGAATACTACGAGCAGTACTTC. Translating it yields CASSSGEYYEQYF.

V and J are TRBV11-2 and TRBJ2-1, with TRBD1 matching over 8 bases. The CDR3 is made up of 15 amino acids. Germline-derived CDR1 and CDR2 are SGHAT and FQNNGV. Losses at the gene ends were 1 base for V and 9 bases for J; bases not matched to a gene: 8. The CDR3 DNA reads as TGTGCCAGCAGCTTAGTTTCGCAGGGGGCGACTGAGCAGTTCTTC. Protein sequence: CASSLVSQGATEQFF. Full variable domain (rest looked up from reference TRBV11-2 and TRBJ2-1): EAGVAQSPRYKIIEKRQSVAFWCNPISGHATLYWYQQILGQGPKLLIQFQNNGVVDDSQLPKDRFSAERLKGVDSTLKIQPAKLEDSAVYLCASSLVSQGATEQFFGPGTRLTVL.

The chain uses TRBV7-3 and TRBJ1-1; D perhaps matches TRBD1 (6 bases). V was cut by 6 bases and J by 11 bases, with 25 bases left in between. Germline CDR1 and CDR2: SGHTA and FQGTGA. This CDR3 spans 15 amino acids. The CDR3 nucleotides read TGTGCCAGCAGGGTTGATGGGACATCACAGTGGGAGGCTTTCTTT. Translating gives CASRVDGTSQWEAFF.

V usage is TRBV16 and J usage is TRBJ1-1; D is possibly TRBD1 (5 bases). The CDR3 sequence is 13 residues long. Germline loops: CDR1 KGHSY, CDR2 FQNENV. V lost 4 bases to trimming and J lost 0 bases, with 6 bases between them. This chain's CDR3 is CASSRGVNTEAFF. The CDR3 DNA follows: TGTGCCAGCAGCCGGGGGGTGAACACTGAAGCTTTCTTT.

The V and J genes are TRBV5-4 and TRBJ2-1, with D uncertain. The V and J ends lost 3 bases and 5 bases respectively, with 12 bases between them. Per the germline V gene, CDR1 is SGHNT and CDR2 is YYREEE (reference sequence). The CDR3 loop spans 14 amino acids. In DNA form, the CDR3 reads TGTGCCAGCAGCTCTATTGGACGGAACAATGAGCAGTTCTTC. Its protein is CASSSIGRNNEQFF.